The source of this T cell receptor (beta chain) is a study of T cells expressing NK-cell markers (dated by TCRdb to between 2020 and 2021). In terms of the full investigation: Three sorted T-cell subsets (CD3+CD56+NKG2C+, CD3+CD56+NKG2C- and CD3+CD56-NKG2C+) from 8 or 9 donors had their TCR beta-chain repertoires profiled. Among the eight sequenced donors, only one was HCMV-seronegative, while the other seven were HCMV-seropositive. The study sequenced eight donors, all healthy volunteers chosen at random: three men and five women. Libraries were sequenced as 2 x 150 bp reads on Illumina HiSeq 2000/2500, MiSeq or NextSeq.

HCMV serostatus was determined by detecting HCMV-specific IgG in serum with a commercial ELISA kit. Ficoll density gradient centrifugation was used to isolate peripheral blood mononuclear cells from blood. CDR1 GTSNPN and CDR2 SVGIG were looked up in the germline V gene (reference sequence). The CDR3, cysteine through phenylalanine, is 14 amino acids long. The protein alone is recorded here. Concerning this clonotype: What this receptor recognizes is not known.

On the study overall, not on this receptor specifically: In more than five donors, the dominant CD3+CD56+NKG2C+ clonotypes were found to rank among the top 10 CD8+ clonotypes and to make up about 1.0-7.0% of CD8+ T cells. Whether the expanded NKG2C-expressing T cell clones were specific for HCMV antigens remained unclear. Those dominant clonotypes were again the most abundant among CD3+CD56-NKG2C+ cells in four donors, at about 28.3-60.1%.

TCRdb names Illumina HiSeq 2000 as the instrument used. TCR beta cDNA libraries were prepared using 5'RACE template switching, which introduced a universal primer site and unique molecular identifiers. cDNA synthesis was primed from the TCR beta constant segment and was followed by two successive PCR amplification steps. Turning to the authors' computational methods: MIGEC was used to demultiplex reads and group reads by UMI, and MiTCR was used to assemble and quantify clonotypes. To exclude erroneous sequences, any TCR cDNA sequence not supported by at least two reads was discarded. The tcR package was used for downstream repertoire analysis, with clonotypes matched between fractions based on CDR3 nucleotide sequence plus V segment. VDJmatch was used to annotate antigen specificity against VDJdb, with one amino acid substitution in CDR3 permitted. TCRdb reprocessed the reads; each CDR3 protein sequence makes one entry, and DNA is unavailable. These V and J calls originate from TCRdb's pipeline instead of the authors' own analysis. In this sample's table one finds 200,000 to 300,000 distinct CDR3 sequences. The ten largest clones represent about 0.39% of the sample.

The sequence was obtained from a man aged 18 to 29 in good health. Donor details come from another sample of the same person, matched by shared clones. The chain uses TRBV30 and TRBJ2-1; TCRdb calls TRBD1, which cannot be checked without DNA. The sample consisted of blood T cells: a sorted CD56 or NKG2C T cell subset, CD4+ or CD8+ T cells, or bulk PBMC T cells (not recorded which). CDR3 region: CAWSVRDRVNEQFF.